The present T cell receptor (beta chain) was sequenced within a study of blood T cell repertoires in COVID-19. Study background: Samples came from the United States, Italy and Spain, spanning acute and convalescent COVID-19. Sources were T cells, B-cell-depleted T cells, or PBMCs; the material itself was cDNA or gDNA.

Original data processing: Reference gene primer amplification gave nucleated cell count estimates. The method was immunoSEQ multiplex PCR; TCRdb's version includes in-frame clones alone and lacks a portion of them. That table gives V, J and clone size, and the DNA gave D and trimming. The sample holds about 130,000 clones, over 80% seen once. This clonotype was obtained from a man aged 55-75 years with acute or convalescent COVID-19. The sequenced sample was peripheral blood.

The CDR3 loop is CASSLFSGSNNEQFF. In DNA form, the CDR3 reads TGTGCCAGCAGCTTATTTAGCGGGTCCAACAATGAGCAGTTCTTC. The chain employs TRBV7-2 and TRBJ2-1; 7 nucleotides line up with TRBD2. This CDR3 comprises 15 residues. J was trimmed by 5 bases and V by 2 bases; bases with no gene match: 6. Per germline, CDR1 SGHTA and CDR2 FQGNSA.